The rows below give T cell receptor beta chains drawn from one sample of a study of shared clonotypes between healthy human individuals. Clones were sequenced by immunoSEQ multiplex PCR, and TCRdb holds only the in-frame ones, with some missing. The table includes 2 million to 3 million clones, over 85% detected once. The sequencing sample was made of naive CD4+ T cells from PBMCs. The receptors originated from a man younger than 35 in good health. Some clones in this sample may be carry-over from other donors' samples. CDR3s include the opening cysteine and the closing phenylalanine or tryptophan. D genes are given only for firm matches. Only part of the rows carry a size: once, few, many, or a class if the clone is expanded.

j_call v_call clone_size d_call cdr3_nt cdr3_aa
TRBJ1-2 TRBV6-6 NA NA TGTGCCAGCAGTTACTTATCGCAGAGCTATGGCTACACCTTC CASSYLSQSYGYTF
TRBJ2-3 TRBV2 NA TRBD1 TGTGCCAGCAGGCGGACAGGAAGCACAGATACGCAGTATTTT CASRRTGSTDTQYF
TRBJ2-3 TRBV5-5 NA NA TGTGCCAGCAGCTTGACCCCCTGGGGCAAAGATACGCAGTATTTT CASSLTPWGKDTQYF
TRBJ1-1 TRBV28 NA TRBD1 TGTGCCAGCAGTTTAAACAGCAGGGGGCGGAACACTGAAGCTTTCTTT CASSLNSRGRNTEAFF
TRBJ2-7 TRBV28 NA TRBD1 TGTGCCAGCAACTCCATGGGGGACAGGGACTACGAGCAGTACTTC CASNSMGDRDYEQYF
TRBJ2-7 TRBV7-9 NA TRBD2 TGTGCCAGCAGCGTCCCGGGACTAGCGGGAGTAGGGGAGCAGTACTTC CASSVPGLAGVGEQYF
TRBJ2-7 TRBV5-1 NA NA TGCGCCAGCAGCAACGTCCCGGGCGAGCAGTACTTC CASSNVPGEQYF
TRBJ2-1 TRBV9 NA NA TGTGCCAGCAGCGTAGTGGGAGTGGGCCCCAGGGAGCAGTTCTTC CASSVVGVGPREQFF
TRBJ1-1 TRBV7-3 NA NA TGTGCCAGCAGCTTAAGAATGAACACTGAAGCTTTCTTT CASSLRMNTEAFF
TRBJ1-4 TRBV29-1 NA TRBD1 TGCAGCGCTCAGGGGGGAGATGAAAAACTGTTTTTT CSAQGGDEKLFF
TRBJ2-5 TRBV14 NA TRBD2 TGTGCCAGCAGCCCCAAGTTAGGGGCTAGCGGAAAAGAGACCCAGTACTTC CASSPKLGASGKETQYF
TRBJ2-7 TRBV6-1 once TRBD2 TGTGCCAGCAGTCAACTAGCGGGGGGCTCCTACGAGCAGTACTTC CASSQLAGGSYEQYF
TRBJ2-1 TRBV19 NA NA TGTGCCAGTAGTCGAACACCCATGAGCTCCTACAATGAGCAGTTCTTC CASSRTPMSSYNEQFF